This T cell receptor beta chain was profiled in a study of Graves' ophthalmopathy and Graves' hyperthyroidism. This clonotype was observed a few times. Its antigen is not identified. A much larger clone sits a single nucleotide away, making a read error possible. Per germline, CDR1 SGHVS and CDR2 FQNEAQ. The CDR3 extends over 10 amino acids. Between the trimmed V and J ends, which lost 2 bases and 6 bases, there was a span of 2 bases. General study points: With roughly 65% sensitivity and 72% to 85% specificity, the model predicted ophthalmopathy progression.

Hyperthyroidism was new, under 2 months, in patients aged 18 to 65. The study amplified TCR beta CDR3 regions using RNA transcripts. HTBI primers were employed in first-round RT-PCR, then a second-round multiplex PCR followed. TCRdb re-called the multiplex PCR reads with MiXCR, one entry per CDR3 protein. The data show approximately 380,000 distinct CDR3 sequences, with roughly 20% seen just once and 2.5% to 3.5% held by the top ten. This TCR came from a woman aged 18-29 years with stable Graves' hyperthyroidism. The V call is TRBV7-8, the J call TRBJ2-7; D not resolved. Specimen: peripheral blood. Written as DNA, the CDR3 is TGTGCCAGCAGCTTATCCGAGCAGTACTTC. As protein: CASSLSEQYF.